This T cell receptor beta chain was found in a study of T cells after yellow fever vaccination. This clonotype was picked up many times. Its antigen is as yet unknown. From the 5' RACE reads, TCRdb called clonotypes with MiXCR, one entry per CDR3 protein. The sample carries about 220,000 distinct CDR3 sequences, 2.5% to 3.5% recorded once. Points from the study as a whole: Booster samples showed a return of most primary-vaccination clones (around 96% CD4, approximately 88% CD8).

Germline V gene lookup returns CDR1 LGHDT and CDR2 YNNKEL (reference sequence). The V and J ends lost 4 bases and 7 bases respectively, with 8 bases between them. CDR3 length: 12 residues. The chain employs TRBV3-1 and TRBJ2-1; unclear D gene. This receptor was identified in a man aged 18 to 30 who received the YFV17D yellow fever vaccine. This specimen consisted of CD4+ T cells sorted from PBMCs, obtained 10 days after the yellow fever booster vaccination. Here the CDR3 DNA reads TGTGCCAGCAGCCTCCCGCCTAATGAGCAGTTCTTC. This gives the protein CASSLPPNEQFF.